This T cell receptor beta chain appears in the sequencing data of a study of T-cell memory formation after mild COVID-19. V lost 5 bases and J lost 1, with 18 bases in between. The CDR3 covers 17 residues. Germline CDR1 and CDR2: SGHVS and FQNEAQ. TCRdb redid the calling of the 5' RACE reads with MiXCR, one entry per CDR3 protein. Altogether 450,000 or so distinct CDR3 sequences are present, 15% to 20% being singletons, with the ten largest covering approximately 8.4%. This clonotype was recorded a few times. V and J are TRBV7-8 and TRBJ2-1, with a possible D match to TRBD1 (6 bases). The sample was PBMCs or a T cell subset sorted from them (not recorded which). The TCR sequence derives from an adult woman who had mild COVID-19 (a few samples of this study predate the infection). Cell type and time point are not known. CDR3 bases: TGTGCCAGCAGCCCGCTAGACAGGATGACTTCCTACAATGAGCAGTTCTTC. Translated: CASSPLDRMTSYNEQFF.